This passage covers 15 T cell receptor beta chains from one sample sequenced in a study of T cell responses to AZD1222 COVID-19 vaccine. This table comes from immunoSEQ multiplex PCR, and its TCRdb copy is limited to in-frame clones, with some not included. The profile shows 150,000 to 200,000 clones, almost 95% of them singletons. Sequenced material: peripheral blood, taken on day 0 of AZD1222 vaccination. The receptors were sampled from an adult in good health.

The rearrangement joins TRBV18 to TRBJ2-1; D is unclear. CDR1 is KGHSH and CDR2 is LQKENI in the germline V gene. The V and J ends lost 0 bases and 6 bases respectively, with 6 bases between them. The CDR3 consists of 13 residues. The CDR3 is CASSPPLTNEQFF. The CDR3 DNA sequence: TGTGCCAGCTCACCACCGTTGACCAATGAGCAGTTCTTC.

Here the CDR3 reads CASSSDYPSTDTQYF. CDR3 nucleotide sequence: TGCGCCAGCAGCTCGGACTACCCAAGCACAGATACGCAGTATTTT. V and J are TRBV5-1 and TRBJ2-3, with TRBD2 as a possible D gene (6 bases). Per the germline V gene, CDR1 is SGHRS and CDR2 is YFSETQ. This CDR3 comprises 15 residues. Deletions cut 3 bases from V and 0 bases from J, with 11 bases between.

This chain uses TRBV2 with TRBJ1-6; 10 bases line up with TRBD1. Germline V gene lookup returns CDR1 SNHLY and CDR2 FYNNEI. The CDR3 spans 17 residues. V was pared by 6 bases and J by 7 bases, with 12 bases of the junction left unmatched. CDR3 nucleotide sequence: TGTGCCAGCAGAGACAGGGGGCTTTTAAAAGACAATTCACCCCTCCACTTT. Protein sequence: CASRDRGLLKDNSPLHF.

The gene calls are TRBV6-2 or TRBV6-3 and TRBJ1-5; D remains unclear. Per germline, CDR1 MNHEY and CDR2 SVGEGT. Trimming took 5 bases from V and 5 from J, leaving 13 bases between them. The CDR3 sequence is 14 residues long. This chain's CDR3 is CASSPYGRDQPQHF. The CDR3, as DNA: TGTGCCAGCAGTCCCTACGGGCGGGATCAGCCCCAGCATTTT.

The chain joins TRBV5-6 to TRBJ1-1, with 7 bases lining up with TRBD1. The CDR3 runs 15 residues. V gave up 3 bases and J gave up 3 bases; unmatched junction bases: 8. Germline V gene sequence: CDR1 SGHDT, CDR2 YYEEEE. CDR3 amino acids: CASSYQDRPYTEAFF. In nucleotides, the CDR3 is TGTGCCAGCAGCTACCAGGACAGGCCCTACACTGAAGCTTTCTTT.

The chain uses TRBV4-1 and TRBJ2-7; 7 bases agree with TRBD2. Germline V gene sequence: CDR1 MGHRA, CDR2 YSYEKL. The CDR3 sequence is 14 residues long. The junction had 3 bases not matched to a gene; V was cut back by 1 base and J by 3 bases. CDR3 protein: CASSQVGEGYEQYF. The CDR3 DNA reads TGCGCCAGCAGCCAAGTAGGGGAGGGCTACGAGCAGTACTTC.

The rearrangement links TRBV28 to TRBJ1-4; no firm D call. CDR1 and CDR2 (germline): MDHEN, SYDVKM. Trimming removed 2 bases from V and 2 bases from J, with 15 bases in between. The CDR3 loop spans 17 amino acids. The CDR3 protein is CASSLPPWAGTNEKLFF. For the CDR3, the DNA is TGTGCCAGCAGTTTACCGCCTTGGGCCGGGACTAATGAAAAACTGTTTTTT. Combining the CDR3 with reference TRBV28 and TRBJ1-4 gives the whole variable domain DVKVTQSSRYLVKRTGEKVFLECVQDMDHENMFWYRQDPGLGLRLIYFSYDVKMKEKGDIPEGYSVSREKKERFSLILESASTNQTSMYLCASSLPPWAGTNEKLFFGSGTQLSVL.

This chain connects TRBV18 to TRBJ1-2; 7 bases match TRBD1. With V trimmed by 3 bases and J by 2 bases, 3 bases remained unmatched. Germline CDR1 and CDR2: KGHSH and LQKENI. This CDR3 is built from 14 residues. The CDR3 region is CASSPEGANYGYTF. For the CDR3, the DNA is TGTGCCAGCTCACCGGAGGGGGCGAACTATGGCTACACCTTC.

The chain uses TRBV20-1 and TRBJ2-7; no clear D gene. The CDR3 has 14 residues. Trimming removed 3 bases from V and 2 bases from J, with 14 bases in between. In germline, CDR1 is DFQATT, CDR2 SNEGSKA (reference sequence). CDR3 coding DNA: TGCAGTGCTAGTCGAGGTAGTTACACCTACGAGCAGTACTTC. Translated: CSASRGSYTYEQYF.

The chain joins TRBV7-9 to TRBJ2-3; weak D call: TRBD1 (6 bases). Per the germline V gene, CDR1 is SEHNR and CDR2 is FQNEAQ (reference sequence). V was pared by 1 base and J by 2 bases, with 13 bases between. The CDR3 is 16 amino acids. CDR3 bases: TGTGCCAGCAGCTTAGGAAGGACAGACATCACAGATACGCAGTATTTT. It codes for CASSLGRTDITDTQYF. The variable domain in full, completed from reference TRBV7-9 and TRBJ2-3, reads DTGVSQNPRHKITKRGQNVTFRCDPISEHNRLYWYRQTLGQGPEFLTYFQNEAQLEKSRLLSDRFSAERPKGSFSTLEIQRTEQGDSAMYLCASSLGRTDITDTQYFGPGTRLTVL.

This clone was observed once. The CDR3 spells CASRDRVTNTGELFF. CDR3 nucleotide sequence: TGTGCCAGCAGAGACAGGGTAACGAACACCGGGGAGCTGTTTTTT. The chain couples TRBV6-5 to TRBJ2-2, with 7 bases aligning to TRBD1. The CDR3 runs 15 residues. Looked up from germline, CDR1 is MNHEY and CDR2 is SVGAGI. V was pared by 6 bases and J by 0 bases, with 4 bases of the junction left unmatched.

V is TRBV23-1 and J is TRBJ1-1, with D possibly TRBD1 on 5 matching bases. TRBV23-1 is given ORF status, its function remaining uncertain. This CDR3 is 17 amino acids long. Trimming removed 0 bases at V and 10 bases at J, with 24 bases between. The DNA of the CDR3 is TGCGCCAGCAGTCAATCCTACTCGGGGCTCGCGGAGTGTGTAGCTTTCTTT. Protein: CASSQSYSGLAECVAFF.

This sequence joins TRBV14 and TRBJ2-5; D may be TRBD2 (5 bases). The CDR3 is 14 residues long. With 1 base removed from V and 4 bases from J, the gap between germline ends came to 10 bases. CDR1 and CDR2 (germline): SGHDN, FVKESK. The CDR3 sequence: CASSQASSRETQYF. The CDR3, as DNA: TGTGCCAGCAGCCAAGCTTCTAGCCGAGAGACCCAGTACTTC.

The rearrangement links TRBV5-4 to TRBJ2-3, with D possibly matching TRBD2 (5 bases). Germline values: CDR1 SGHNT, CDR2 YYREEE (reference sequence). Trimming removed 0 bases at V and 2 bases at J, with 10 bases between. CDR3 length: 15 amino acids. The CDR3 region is CASSLGGASTDTQYF. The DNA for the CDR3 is TGTGCCAGCAGCTTGGGGGGAGCCTCCACAGATACGCAGTATTTT.

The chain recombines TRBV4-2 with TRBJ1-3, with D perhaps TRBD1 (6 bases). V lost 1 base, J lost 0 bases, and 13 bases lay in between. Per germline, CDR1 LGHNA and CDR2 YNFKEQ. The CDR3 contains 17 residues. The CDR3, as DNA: TGTGCCAGCAGCCAAGCGATGCAGGGGTCCTCTGGAAACACCATATATTTT. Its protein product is CASSQAMQGSSGNTIYF.